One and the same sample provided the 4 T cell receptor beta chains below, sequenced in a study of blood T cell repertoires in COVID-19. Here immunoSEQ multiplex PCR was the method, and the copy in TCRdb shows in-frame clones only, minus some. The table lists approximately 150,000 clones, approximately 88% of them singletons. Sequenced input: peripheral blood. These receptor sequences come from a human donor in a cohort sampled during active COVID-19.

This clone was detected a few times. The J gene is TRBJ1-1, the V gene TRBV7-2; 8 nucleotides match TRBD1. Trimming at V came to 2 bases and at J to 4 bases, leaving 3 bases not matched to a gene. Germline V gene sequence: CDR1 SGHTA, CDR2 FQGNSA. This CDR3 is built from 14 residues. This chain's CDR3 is CASSLSGGGTEAFF. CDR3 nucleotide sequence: TGTGCCAGCAGCTTATCAGGGGGCGGCACTGAAGCTTTCTTT.

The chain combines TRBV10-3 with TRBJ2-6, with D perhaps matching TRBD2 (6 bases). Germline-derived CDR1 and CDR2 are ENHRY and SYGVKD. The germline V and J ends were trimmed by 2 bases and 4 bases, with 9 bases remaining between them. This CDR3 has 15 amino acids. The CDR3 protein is CAISEGGSGANVLTF. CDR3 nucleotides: TGTGCCATCAGTGAGGGAGGGTCGGGGGCCAACGTCCTGACTTTC.

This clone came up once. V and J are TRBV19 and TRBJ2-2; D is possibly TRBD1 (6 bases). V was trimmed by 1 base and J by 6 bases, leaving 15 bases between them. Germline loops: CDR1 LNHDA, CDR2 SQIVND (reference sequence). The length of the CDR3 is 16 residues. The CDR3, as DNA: TGTGCCAGTAGTATAGTGGCAGGGGATGGGTCCGGGGAGCTGTTTTTT. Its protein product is CASSIVAGDGSGELFF.

CDR3 region: CASSGGLAGGLGHEQYF. As DNA, the CDR3 is TGTGCCAGCAGTGGGGGACTAGCGGGGGGCCTGGGCCACGAGCAGTACTTC. The rearrangement links TRBV6-1 to TRBJ2-7; 15 bases line up with TRBD2. This CDR3 is 17 amino acids long. In germline, CDR1 is MNHNS, CDR2 SASEGT. The V segment lost 4 bases and the J segment 5 bases; nucleotides outside the gene matches: 9.